The rows below give T cell receptor beta chains drawn from one sample of a study of blood T cell repertoires in COVID-19. Repertoires were generated with immunoSEQ multiplex PCR, while TCRdb's copy carries only in-frame clones and drops some. The sample includes under 250,000 clones, 80% to 90% of them seen just once. Sequenced sample: PBMCs or T cells enriched from blood (not recorded which). These receptors all stem from a woman younger than 30 in a cohort exposed to, infected with or recovered from COVID-19 (not recorded which). Each CDR3 is given with its conserved first and last residue. Each record gives: D gene, V gene, CDR3 protein. The D gene is left open where the match is weak.

TRBD1 TRBV5-1 CASSTGQGPGETQYF
- TRBV11-3 CASSWGGTEAFF
TRBD2 TRBV7-9 CASSQRRLAGEQETQYF
- TRBV19 CASSIQGPGGNQPQHF
- TRBV14 CASSHGPLGLFF
- TRBV7-2 CASSLAGVHTEAFF
- TRBV7-9 CASSSGDQGRDTEAFF
- TRBV14 CASSQREANSPLHF
- TRBV2 CASSLQGGSYNEQFF
- TRBV5-1 CASSFQGLAKNIQYF